A single sample is the source of the 22 T cell receptor beta chains below, sequenced in a study of early T cells in non-severe SARS-CoV-2 infection. TCRdb reanalysed the 5' RACE reads using MiXCR and keeps one entry per CDR3 protein. Among tens of thousands of distinct CDR3 sequences listed, 8.7% were seen once. The starting material was whole blood, obtained at baseline. Receptors originate from an adult who was a healthcare worker with PCR-confirmed SARS-CoV-2 infection or an uninfected control (not recorded which).

This clonotype was seen a handful of times. J is TRBJ2-5 and V is TRBV6-2 or TRBV6-3, with a possible D match to TRBD1 (5 bases). V shed 4 bases and J shed 2 bases, with 14 bases lying between them. Per germline, CDR1 MNHEY and CDR2 SVGEGT. The CDR3 spans 15 residues. CDR3 sequence: CASSSHNPGQETQYF. CDR3 sequence (DNA): TGTGCCAGCAGTTCCCACAATCCAGGGCAAGAGACCCAGTACTTC.

This clonotype was counted a few times. The CDR3 reads CASSYGDGYTF. CDR3 nucleotide sequence: TGTGCCAGCAGTTATGGGGATGGCTACACCTTC. This chain links TRBV11-3 with TRBJ1-2; D gene uncertain. With 6 bases removed from V and 6 bases from J, the gap between germline ends came to 8 bases. CDR3 length: 11 amino acids. In germline, CDR1 is SGHNT, CDR2 YENEEA.

The chain uses TRBV18 and TRBJ1-4, with D possibly being TRBD1 (6 bases). Germline CDR1 and CDR2: KGHSH and LQKENI. Deletions cut 6 bases from V and 0 bases from J, with 8 bases between. The CDR3 contains 14 residues. The CDR3 loop is CASSRTATNEKLFF. Here the CDR3 DNA reads TGTGCCAGCTCGCGGACAGCAACTAATGAAAAACTGTTTTTT.

This sequence joins TRBV12-5 and TRBJ2-3; TRBD2 is a possible D gene (5 bases). V was clipped by 10 bases and J by 2 bases, with 13 bases between them. The V gene's germline CDR1 is LGHNT and CDR2 FRNRAP. The CDR3 is 13 residues long. DNA of the CDR3: TGTGCTAAAGGACTTCCCGACACAGATACGCAGTATTTT. Translation: CAKGLPDTDTQYF.

This clonotype appeared a few times. This sequence joins TRBV12-3 or TRBV12-4 and TRBJ1-2; unclear D gene. There are 14 residues in the CDR3. Trimming stripped 7 bases from V and 3 bases from J, with 15 bases between. CDR3: CASTPTGSYYGYTF. CDR3 coding DNA: TGTGCCAGCACCCCGACCGGGAGCTACTATGGCTACACCTTC.

This clonotype was seen more than once but under ten times. The chain couples TRBV4-2 to TRBJ2-1; the match to TRBD2 covers 7 bases. V gave up 0 bases and J gave up 8 bases; unmatched junction bases: 7. This CDR3 spans 15 amino acids. Germline V gene sequence: CDR1 LGHNA, CDR2 YNFKEQ. The CDR3 coding sequence is TGTGCCAGCAGCCAAGAACAGACTAGCAGCGATGAGCAGTTCTTC. Translation: CASSQEQTSSDEQFF.

This clonotype came up a few times. This chain joins TRBV7-6 and TRBJ1-6; TRBD1 aligns across 7 bases. CDR1 and CDR2 (germline): SGHVS, FNYEAQ. This CDR3 is built from 16 residues. The J segment lost 9 bases and the V segment lost 5 bases, leaving 13 bases of the junction unmatched. DNA for the CDR3: TGTGCCAGCAGCACCGCCGACAGGGCAGGGCTTTCACCCCTCCACTTT. Its translation: CASSTADRAGLSPLHF.

The table lists this clonotype with many counts. This chain connects TRBV6-1 to TRBJ2-2, with D hard to call. From germline, CDR1 is MNHNS and CDR2 SASEGT. V was pared by 4 bases and J by 11 bases, with 14 bases between. The CDR3 sequence is 13 residues long. CDR3: CASSARMPEELFF. CDR3 nucleotides: TGTGCCAGCAGTGCCCGAATGCCAGAAGAGCTGTTTTTT.

This clonotype was seen a handful of times. The chain uses TRBV20-1 and TRBJ2-3; D perhaps matches TRBD2 (5 bases). Trimming took off 2 bases at V and 1 base at J, with 13 bases between the two ends. The CDR3 has 15 amino acids. Germline loops: CDR1 DFQATT, CDR2 SNEGSKA (reference sequence). The CDR3 bases are TGCAGTGCTAGAAGTCGGGGAGAGGGCACAGATACGCAGTATTTT. Its translation is CSARSRGEGTDTQYF.

The CDR3 protein is CASSQNIPLGEQYF. The CDR3 DNA is TGTGCCAGCAGCCAAAATATCCCCTTAGGCGAGCAGTACTTC. The V and J genes are TRBV3-1 and TRBJ2-7; D is ambiguous. V was shortened by 2 bases and J by 6 bases, with 14 bases between the two germline ends. Looked up from germline, CDR1 is LGHDT and CDR2 is YNNKEL (reference sequence). The length of the CDR3 is 14 residues.

This clonotype showed up just a few times. The gene calls are TRBV7-9 and TRBJ2-7, with 8 bases lining up with TRBD1. CDR3 length: 15 amino acids. The V and J ends lost 2 bases and 2 bases, in that order; junction bases with no gene match: 5. The germline V gene encodes CDR1 SEHNR and CDR2 FQNEAQ (reference sequence). The CDR3 loop is CASSLYGTGTYEQYF. Written as DNA, the CDR3 is TGTGCCAGCAGCTTATATGGGACAGGTACCTACGAGCAGTACTTC. The whole variable domain, filled in from reference TRBV7-9 and TRBJ2-7, reads DTGVSQNPRHKITKRGQNVTFRCDPISEHNRLYWYRQTLGQGPEFLTYFQNEAQLEKSRLLSDRFSAERPKGSFSTLEIQRTEQGDSAMYLCASSLYGTGTYEQYFGPGTRLTVT.

This clonotype was counted between two and nine times. The V gene is TRBV19, the J gene TRBJ2-3, with D possibly TRBD2 on 7 matching bases. CDR3 size: 15 residues. Germline V CDR1 and CDR2: LNHDA, SQIVND (reference sequence). Trimming took 3 bases from V and 4 from J, leaving 14 bases between them. The CDR3 nucleotides are TGTGCCAGTAGTATCGAGGGGGGGGCAGCAGATACGCAGTATTTT. This gives the protein CASSIEGGAADTQYF.

The chain couples TRBV11-2 to TRBJ1-1; D not resolved. Germline V gives CDR1 SGHAT, CDR2 FQNNGV. The CDR3 is 14 residues long. V was cut by 5 bases and J by 5 bases, with 15 bases left in between. Here the CDR3 DNA reads TGTGCCAGCAGCACCCGAACGGGGAATACTGAAGCTTTCTTT. This gives the protein CASSTRTGNTEAFF.

The table lists this clonotype with a few counts. The chain employs TRBV30 and TRBJ1-2, with 8 nucleotides matching TRBD1. Germline V lookup: CDR1 GTSNPN, CDR2 SVGIG (reference sequence). There are 11 residues in the CDR3. The V segment lost 5 bases and the J segment 7 bases; nucleotides outside the gene matches: 3. Here the CDR3 DNA reads TGTGCCTGGGACAGGGGAAGTGGCTACACCTTC. This sequence encodes CAWDRGSGYTF. Based on the CDR3 plus reference TRBV30 and TRBJ1-2, the full variable domain is SQTIHQWPATLVQPVGSPLSLECTVEGTSNPNLYWYRQAAGRGLQLLFYSVGIGQISSEVPQNLSASRPQDRQFILSSKKLLLSDSGFYLCAWDRGSGYTFGSGTRLTVV.

In its sample, this clonotype was seen a few times. The CDR3: CASSYEWDTSYNEQFF. In nucleotides, the CDR3 is TGTGCCAGCAGTTACGAGTGGGACACCTCCTACAATGAGCAGTTCTTC. The V gene is TRBV6-5, the J gene TRBJ2-1; weak D call: TRBD1 (6 bases). With 2 bases removed from V and 0 bases from J, the gap between germline ends came to 11 bases. The germline V gene has CDR1 MNHEY and CDR2 SVGAGI. CDR3 size: 16 residues.

This clonotype was observed many times. One end of the junction varies from germline; a read error may be responsible. This chain uses TRBV7-9 with TRBJ1-3; D not certain. CDR3 size: 15 residues. Germline assignment: CDR1 SEHNR and CDR2 FQNEAQ (reference sequence). In DNA form, the CDR3 reads TGTGCCAGCAGCTTAGTGGACGGCTCTGAAAACACCATATATTTT. Encoded protein: CASSLVDGSENTIYF.

Ten or more counts support this clonotype. The V gene is TRBV4-1, the J gene TRBJ2-6; 7 nucleotides match TRBD1. V lost 0 bases to trimming and J lost 1 base; unmatched junction nucleotides: 12. The CDR3 is 20 amino acids. Germline V gene data show CDR1 as MGHRA and CDR2 as YSYEKL. CDR3 in amino acids: CASSQEGRGGRGSGANVLTF. DNA for the CDR3: TGCGCCAGCAGCCAAGAAGGCAGGGGCGGCAGGGGGTCTGGGGCCAACGTCCTGACTTTC.

This clonotype was found many times. The gene calls are TRBV2 and TRBJ1-5; TRBD1 agrees at 9 bases. CDR3 length equals 15 residues. Germline V gene lookup returns CDR1 SNHLY and CDR2 FYNNEI. The V gene end was trimmed by 5 bases and the J gene end by 6 bases; junction bases not matched to a gene: 8. CDR3 DNA sequence: TGTGCCAGCAGTCAGAACAGGGGGCCTGGTCAGCCCCAGCATTTT. Protein product: CASSQNRGPGQPQHF.

This clonotype has at least ten counts. The V and J genes are TRBV12-3 or TRBV12-4 and TRBJ2-1, with 8 bases fitting TRBD2. The CDR3 length is 12 residues. J was trimmed by 9 bases and V by 5 bases; bases with no gene match: 3. In nucleotides, the CDR3 is TGTGCCAGCAGTCCCGGGACTAGTGAGCAGTTCTTC. Translation: CASSPGTSEQFF.

This clonotype was detected a few times. The rearrangement joins TRBV7-9 to TRBJ1-1, with D uncertain. The CDR3 is made up of 12 amino acids. Germline V gene data show CDR1 as SEHNR and CDR2 as FQNEAQ (reference sequence). Trimming removed 1 base at V and 4 bases at J, with 4 bases between. CDR3 amino acids: CASSLESTEAFF. The CDR3 DNA sequence: TGTGCCAGCAGCTTAGAATCCACTGAAGCTTTCTTT.

As concerns this clonotype: A junction end diverges from the germline sequence, so it may reflect a read error. CDR3 sequence: CASLQTNTGKLFF. In nucleotides, the CDR3 is TGTGCCAGTCTCCAGACGAACACCGGGAAGCTGTTTTTT. V gene TRBV19 combines with J gene TRBJ2-2, with TRBD2 as a possible D gene (5 bases). The germline V gene encodes CDR1 LNHDA and CDR2 SQIVND (reference sequence). The CDR3 loop spans 13 amino acids.

This clonotype came up a few times. This sequence joins TRBV7-9 and TRBJ2-1; D is undetermined. Per germline, CDR1 SEHNR and CDR2 FQNEAQ (reference sequence). V was pared by 7 bases and J by 7 bases, with 20 bases between. The CDR3 consists of 15 residues. The CDR3 loop reads CASNLGEIEGNEQFF. The CDR3 DNA reads TGTGCCAGCAATCTAGGAGAGATCGAAGGGAATGAGCAGTTCTTC.